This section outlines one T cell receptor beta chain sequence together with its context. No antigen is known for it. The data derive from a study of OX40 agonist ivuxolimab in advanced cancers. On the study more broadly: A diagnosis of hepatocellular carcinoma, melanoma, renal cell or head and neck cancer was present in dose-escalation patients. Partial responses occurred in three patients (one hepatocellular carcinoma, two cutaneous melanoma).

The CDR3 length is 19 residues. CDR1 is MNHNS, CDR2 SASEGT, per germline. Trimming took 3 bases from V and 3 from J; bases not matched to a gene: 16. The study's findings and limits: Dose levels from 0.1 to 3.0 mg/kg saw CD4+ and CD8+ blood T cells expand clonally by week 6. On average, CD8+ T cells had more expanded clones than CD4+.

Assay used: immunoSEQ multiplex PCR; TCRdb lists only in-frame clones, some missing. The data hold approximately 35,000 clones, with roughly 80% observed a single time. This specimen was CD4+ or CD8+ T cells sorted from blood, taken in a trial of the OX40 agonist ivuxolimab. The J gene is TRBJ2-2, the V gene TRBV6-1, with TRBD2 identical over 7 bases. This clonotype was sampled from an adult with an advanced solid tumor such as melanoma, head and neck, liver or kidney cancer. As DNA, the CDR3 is TGTGCCAGCAGTGACGAAGAGACCCTATGGGGGGGAGACACCGGGGAGCTGTTTTTT. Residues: CASSDEETLWGGDTGELFF.